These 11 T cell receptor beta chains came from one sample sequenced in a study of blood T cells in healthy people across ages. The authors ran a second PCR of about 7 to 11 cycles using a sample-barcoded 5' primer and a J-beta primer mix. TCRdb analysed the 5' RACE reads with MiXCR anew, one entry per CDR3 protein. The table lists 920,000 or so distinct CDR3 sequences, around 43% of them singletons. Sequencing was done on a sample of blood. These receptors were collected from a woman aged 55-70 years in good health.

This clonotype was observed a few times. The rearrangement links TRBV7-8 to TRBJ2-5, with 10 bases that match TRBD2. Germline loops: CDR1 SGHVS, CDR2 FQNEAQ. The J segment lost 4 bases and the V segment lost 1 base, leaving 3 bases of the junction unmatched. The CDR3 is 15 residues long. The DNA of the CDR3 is TGTGCCAGCAGCTTAGTTAGCGGGAGGTCAGAGACCCAGTACTTC. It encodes CASSLVSGRSETQYF.

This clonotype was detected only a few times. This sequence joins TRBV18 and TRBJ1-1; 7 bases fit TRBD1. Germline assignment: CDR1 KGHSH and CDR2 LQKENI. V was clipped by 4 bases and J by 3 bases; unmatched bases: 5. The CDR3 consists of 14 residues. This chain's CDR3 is CASSRDREYTEAFF. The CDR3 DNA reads TGTGCCAGCTCACGCGACAGGGAATACACTGAAGCTTTCTTT.

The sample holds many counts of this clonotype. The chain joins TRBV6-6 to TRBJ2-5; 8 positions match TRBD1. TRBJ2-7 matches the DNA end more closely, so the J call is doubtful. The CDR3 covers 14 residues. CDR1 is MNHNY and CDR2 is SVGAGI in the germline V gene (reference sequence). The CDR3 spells CASSYSQGANEQYF. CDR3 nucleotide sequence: TGTGCCAGCAGTTACTCCCAGGGGGCAAACGAGCAGTACTTC.

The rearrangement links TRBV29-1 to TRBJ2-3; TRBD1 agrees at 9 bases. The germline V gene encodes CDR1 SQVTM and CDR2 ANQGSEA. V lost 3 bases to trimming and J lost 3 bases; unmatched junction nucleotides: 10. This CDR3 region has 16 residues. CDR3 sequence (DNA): TGCAGCGTTGATTCCGGCAACAGGGGGCGTACAGATACGCAGTATTTT. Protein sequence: CSVDSGNRGRTDTQYF.

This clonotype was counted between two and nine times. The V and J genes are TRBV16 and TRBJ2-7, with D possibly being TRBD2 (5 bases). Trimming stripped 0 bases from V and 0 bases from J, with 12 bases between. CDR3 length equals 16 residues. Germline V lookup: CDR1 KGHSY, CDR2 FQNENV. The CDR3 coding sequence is TGTGCCAGCAGCCAATCTAGGAGGATAAGCTCCTACGAGCAGTACTTC. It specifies CASSQSRRISSYEQYF.

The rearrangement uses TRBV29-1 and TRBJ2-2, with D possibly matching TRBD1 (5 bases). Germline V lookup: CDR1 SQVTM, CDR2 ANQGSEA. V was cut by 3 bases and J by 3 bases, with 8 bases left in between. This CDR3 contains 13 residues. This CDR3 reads CSVDTGYTGELFF. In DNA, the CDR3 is TGCAGCGTTGATACAGGATACACCGGGGAGCTGTTTTTT.

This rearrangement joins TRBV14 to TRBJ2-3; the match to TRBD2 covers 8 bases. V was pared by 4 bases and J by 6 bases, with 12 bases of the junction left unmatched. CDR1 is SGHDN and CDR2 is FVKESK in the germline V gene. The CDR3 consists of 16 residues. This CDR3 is CASSLQLAGPGDTQYF. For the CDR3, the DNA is TGTGCCAGCAGCCTCCAGTTAGCGGGGCCTGGGGATACGCAGTATTTT.

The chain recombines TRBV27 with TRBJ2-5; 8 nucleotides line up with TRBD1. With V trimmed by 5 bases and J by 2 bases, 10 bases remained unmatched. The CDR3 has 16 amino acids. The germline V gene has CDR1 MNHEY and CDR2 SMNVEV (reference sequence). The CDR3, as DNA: TGTGCCAGCAGTCTATTGTGGACAGGGCCACAAGAGACCCAGTACTTC. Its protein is CASSLLWTGPQETQYF.

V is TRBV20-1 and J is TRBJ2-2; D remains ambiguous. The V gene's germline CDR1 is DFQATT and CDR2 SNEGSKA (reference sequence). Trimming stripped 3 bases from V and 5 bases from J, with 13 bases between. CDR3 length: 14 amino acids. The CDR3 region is CSASIGSSTGELFF. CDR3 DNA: TGCAGTGCTAGTATCGGTTCGAGTACCGGGGAGCTGTTTTTT.

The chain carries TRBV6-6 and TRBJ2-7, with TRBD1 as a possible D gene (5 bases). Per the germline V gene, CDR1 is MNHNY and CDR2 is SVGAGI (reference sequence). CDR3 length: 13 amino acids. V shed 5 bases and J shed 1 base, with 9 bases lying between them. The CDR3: CASSDRQSYEQYF. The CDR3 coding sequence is TGTGCCAGCAGTGACCGACAGTCCTACGAGCAGTACTTC.

The CDR3 sequence: CATSDDRGNQPQHF. CDR3 coding DNA: TGTGCCACCAGTGACGACAGGGGTAATCAGCCCCAGCATTTT. V gene TRBV24-1 combines with J gene TRBJ1-5; 8 bases match TRBD1. The V and J ends lost 4 bases and 4 bases, in that order; junction bases with no gene match: 2. Per germline, CDR1 KGHDR and CDR2 SFDVKD. CDR3 length: 14 amino acids.